A single sample is the source of the 20 T cell receptor beta chains below, sequenced in a study of memory CD4+ T cells and cytomegalovirus serostatus. Single viable CD3+CD4+CD8-CD45RO+ cells were sorted as the memory CD4+ T cells. TCRdb keeps only in-frame clones here, not all; method: immunoSEQ multiplex PCR. The sample lists tens of thousands of clones, around 75% seen once, with around 1% in the top ten. Sequencing was performed on memory CD4+ T cells from blood. Receptors originate from an adult in good health and CMV-seronegative.

The chain couples TRBV28 to TRBJ1-3; D unresolved. V was clipped by 7 bases and J by 3 bases, with 7 bases between them. The germline gives CDR1 MDHEN, CDR2 SYDVKM. The CDR3 is 12 residues long. CDR3 nucleotides: TGTGCCAGCATGAATTATGGAAACACCATATATTTT. Translated, it gives CASMNYGNTIYF.

The chain joins TRBV6-5 to TRBJ1-3; D remains unclear. The CDR3 is 13 amino acids. The V end was cut by 8 bases, the J end by 4 bases, with 12 bases between. The germline V gene has CDR1 MNHEY and CDR2 SVGAGI. The CDR3 DNA is TGTGCCAGCGCACAAGCCCTAGGAAACACCATATATTTT. Its protein product is CASAQALGNTIYF.

Notes on this clone: Compared with germline, one end of the junction differs, possibly owing to a read error. The rearrangement uses TRBV28 and TRBJ2-1, with no clear D. In germline, CDR1 is MDHEN, CDR2 SYDVKM. The CDR3 contains 12 residues. DNA of the CDR3: TGTGCCAGCCTAAGCTCCTACAATGAGCAGCTCTTC. Its protein product is CASLSSYNEQLF. The full variable domain, with the rest looked up from reference TRBV28 and TRBJ2-1, is DVKVTQSSRYLVKRTGEKVFLECVQDMDHENMFWYRQDPGLGLRLIYFSYDVKMKEKGDIPEGYSVSREKKERFSLILESASTNQTSMYLCASLSSYNEQLFGPGTRLTVL.

The genes are TRBV5-1 and TRBJ2-7; 7 nucleotides align to TRBD1. The CDR3 has 15 residues. The V gene's germline CDR1 is SGHRS and CDR2 YFSETQ. V lost 4 bases, J lost 1 base, and 8 bases stayed unmatched. CDR3 sequence reads: CASSILTGYSYEQYF. CDR3 in DNA: TGCGCCAGCAGCATCCTGACAGGGTATTCCTACGAGCAGTACTTC.

The V and J genes are TRBV10-3 and TRBJ1-1; 9 bases are shared with TRBD1. J gave up 4 bases and V 3 bases, and 9 bases lay outside the gene matches. In germline, CDR1 is ENHRY, CDR2 SYGVKD. There are 16 residues in the CDR3. CDR3 sequence (DNA): TGTGCCATCAGTGATCGAAGTGGGACAGGGAGCACTGAAGCTTTCTTT. Translating it yields CAISDRSGTGSTEAFF.

The genes are TRBV18 and TRBJ1-1, with 7 nucleotides matching TRBD1. This CDR3 spans 14 amino acids. V was clipped by 3 bases and J by 7 bases; unmatched bases: 8. In germline, CDR1 is KGHSH, CDR2 LQKENI. The CDR3 protein is CASSPQGGSDEAFF. The CDR3, as DNA: TGTGCCAGCTCACCCCAGGGGGGGTCCGATGAAGCTTTCTTT.

This chain uses TRBV5-1 with TRBJ2-3; D uncertain. This CDR3 region has 12 residues. Germline V CDR1 and CDR2: SGHRS, YFSETQ. Trimming removed 2 bases from V and 0 bases from J, with 1 base in between. The chain's CDR3 is CASSLSTDTQYF. The CDR3 DNA follows: TGCGCCAGCAGCTTAAGCACAGATACGCAGTATTTT.

This chain joins TRBV7-2 and TRBJ2-1; TRBD2 agrees at 9 bases. The CDR3 runs to 17 residues. Germline trimming cut 5 bases from V and 2 bases from J; bases unmatched to any gene: 10. Germline V gene lookup returns CDR1 SGHTA and CDR2 FQGNSA. The CDR3 DNA follows: TGTGCCAGCAGCCTCACTGATGCGGGAGGGCCCTACAATGAGCAGTTCTTC. Translating gives CASSLTDAGGPYNEQFF.

The V call is TRBV6-6, the J call TRBJ2-7; no firm D call. Germline V lookup: CDR1 MNHNY, CDR2 SVGAGI (reference sequence). The CDR3 is 15 amino acids. Trimming removed 6 bases from V and 1 base from J, with 16 bases in between. The CDR3 sequence is CASSRRAEVSYEQYF. The CDR3 DNA follows: TGTGCCAGCAGCCGACGGGCGGAAGTATCCTACGAGCAGTACTTC.

The chain carries TRBV6-6 and TRBJ1-1; D not resolved. V was pared by 6 bases and J by 8 bases, with 7 bases between. Germline values: CDR1 MNHNY, CDR2 SVGAGI (reference sequence). The CDR3 sequence is 10 residues long. The CDR3 sequence: CASRTLEAFF. CDR3 coding DNA: TGTGCCAGCAGGACCTTAGAAGCTTTCTTT.

V and J are TRBV18 and TRBJ2-7; D gene ambiguous. The germline V gene encodes CDR1 KGHSH and CDR2 LQKENI. Trimming cost V 2 bases and J 5 bases, with 16 bases left between them. The CDR3 runs 15 residues. This CDR3 reads CASSPGSDPRHEQYF. The DNA of the CDR3 is TGTGCCAGCTCACCAGGGTCAGACCCCAGGCACGAGCAGTACTTC.

The rearrangement joins TRBV18 to TRBJ2-7, with D perhaps matching TRBD1 (7 bases). V was clipped by 3 bases and J by 5 bases, with 17 bases between them. The length of the CDR3 is 15 residues. Per germline, CDR1 KGHSH and CDR2 LQKENI. The CDR3 region is CASSPGGGTVHEQYF. As DNA, the CDR3 is TGTGCCAGCTCACCCGGAGGGGGGACAGTTCACGAGCAGTACTTC.

This clone was seen once. The chain links TRBV7-2 to TRBJ2-5; 7 bases agree with TRBD1. The CDR3 extends over 14 amino acids. Germline V lookup: CDR1 SGHTA, CDR2 FQGNSA. V shed 5 bases, J shed 5 bases, and the junction held 8 bases outside the gene matches. Written as DNA, the CDR3 is TGTGCCAGCAGCCTAAAGACAGGGCAGGAGACCCAGTACTTC. This encodes CASSLKTGQETQYF.

This clone came up a few times. The genes are TRBV7-9 and TRBJ1-1; D call uncertain. Germline V lookup: CDR1 SEHNR, CDR2 FQNEAQ (reference sequence). The V gene lost 1 base and the J gene lost 1 base, with 7 bases spanning the gap. The CDR3 consists of 14 residues. The CDR3 coding sequence is TGTGCCAGCAGCTTAGAGTGGGCGAACACTGAAGCTTTCTTT. It is translated as CASSLEWANTEAFF.

The V and J genes are TRBV19 and TRBJ2-6, with 10 bases lining up with TRBD1. The V gene's germline CDR1 is LNHDA and CDR2 SQIVND (reference sequence). The CDR3 is 18 residues long. With 7 bases clipped from V and 0 bases from J, the junction kept 9 bases outside the gene matches. The CDR3 bases are TGTGCCAGTAAGAATCGACAGGGGGCCCCCTCTGGGGCCAACGTCCTGACTTTC. It is translated as CASKNRQGAPSGANVLTF.

This chain uses TRBV28 with TRBJ2-3; D unclear. The CDR3 sequence is 13 residues long. V lost 7 bases and J lost 2, with 10 bases in between. Germline values: CDR1 MDHEN, CDR2 SYDVKM. The CDR3 loop reads CASKGGSTDTQYF. The CDR3 bases are TGTGCCAGCAAAGGTGGGTCCACAGATACGCAGTATTTT.

This sequence joins TRBV7-2 and TRBJ1-5; D is unresolved. There are 14 residues in the CDR3. Trimming stripped 5 bases from V and 1 base from J, with 9 bases between. CDR1 and CDR2 from the germline V gene are SGHTA and FQGNSA. The CDR3 DNA reads as TGTGCCAGCAGCCGCCCGGGGAGCAATCAGCCCCAGCATTTT. Its protein is CASSRPGSNQPQHF.

The chain combines TRBV19 with TRBJ1-1; 9 nucleotides agree with TRBD1. Germline CDR1 LNHDA, CDR2 SQIVND (reference sequence). The CDR3 has 16 residues. V lost 6 bases to trimming and J lost 1 base; unmatched junction nucleotides: 9. As DNA, the CDR3 is TGTGCCAGTAGCCTAAGACAGGGGGTTACGAACACTGAAGCTTTCTTT. Translation: CASSLRQGVTNTEAFF. The variable domain in full, with the rest retrieved from reference TRBV19 and TRBJ1-1, is DGGITQSPKYLFRKEGQNVTLSCEQNLNHDAMYWYRQDPGQGLRLIYYSQIVNDFQKGDIAEGYSVSREKKESFPLTVTSAQKNPTAFYLCASSLRQGVTNTEAFFGQGTRLTVV.

The chain carries TRBV7-2 and TRBJ1-1; no reliable D call. With 1 base removed from V and 5 bases from J, the gap between germline ends came to 8 bases. In germline, CDR1 is SGHTA, CDR2 FQGNSA. The CDR3 totals 13 residues. The CDR3 sequence is CASSLVSDTEAFF. DNA for the CDR3: TGTGCCAGCAGCTTAGTTTCCGATACTGAAGCTTTCTTT.

The chain combines TRBV29-1 with TRBJ1-2; 10 bases match TRBD1. Germline lookup yields CDR1 SQVTM and CDR2 ANQGSEA. The J segment lost 8 bases and the V segment lost 7 bases, leaving 7 bases of the junction unmatched. This CDR3 is 12 amino acids long. CDR3 protein: CSAGTGVGGYTF. The DNA of the CDR3 is TGCAGCGCCGGGACAGGGGTAGGGGGCTACACCTTC.